This TCR beta chain was observed in a study of cytomegalovirus exposure and HLA in healthy donors. Turning to the study itself: An analysis done earlier identified 117 million unique TCR beta sequences from about 179 million T cells. Study-wide points: An analysis that was carried out later associated 16,951 TCR beta sequences with HLA alleles at 0.05 false discovery rate. Earlier analysis found most TCR beta V segments productive about 87% or about 30% of the time. The study labeled around 160 TCR beta chains cytomegalovirus-associated.

The CDR3 spans 13 residues. V was pared by 2 bases and J by 2 bases, with 5 bases between. Germline CDR1 and CDR2: MRHNA and SNTAGT. Amplification used 60 Vbeta primers and 13 Jbeta primers. The repertoire was sequenced with immunoSEQ multiplex PCR; TCRdb's copy has only in-frame clones and lacks some. The table shows some 56,000 clones, with roughly 84% occurring only once. To note about this clone: What it binds is unknown.

The clonotype originates from a human donor in good health. The chain carries TRBV6-4 and TRBJ2-3; D is ambiguous. The source material was PBMCs. CDR3 DNA: TGTGCCAGCAGTGACGCGGACACAGATACGCAGTATTTT. As protein: CASSDADTDTQYF.